These 16 T cell receptor beta chains came from one sample sequenced in a study of blood T cells in healthy people across ages. PCR was performed a second time for roughly 7 to 11 cycles using a sample-barcoded 5' primer and a J-beta primer mix. TCRdb called the 5' RACE reads again in MiXCR, with one record for every CDR3 protein. The table has approximately 780,000 distinct CDR3 sequences, roughly 26% seen once. These records were also assigned to another study, of T cells of mothers and their children.

The source material was blood. The receptors come from a boy younger than 18 in good health.

This clonotype has only a few counts. The chain uses TRBV18 and TRBJ1-1; the D is unclear. The V end lost 2 bases, the J end lost 3 bases, and 10 bases lay between the germline ends. Germline CDR1 is KGHSH and CDR2 is LQKENI. The CDR3 totals 14 residues. As DNA, the CDR3 is TGTGCCAGCTCACCAGACCGGGCCCACACTGAAGCTTTCTTT. Residues: CASSPDRAHTEAFF.

The V call is TRBV5-1, the J call TRBJ1-1, with a weak D call TRBD1 (6 bases). This CDR3 contains 18 residues. Germline V CDR1 and CDR2: SGHRS, YFSETQ. Trimming cost V 0 bases and J 1 base, with 19 bases left between them. In DNA form, the CDR3 reads TGCGCCAGCAGCTTGGCCACCAGGGGCACGCTGGGGAACACTGAAGCTTTCTTT. Protein sequence: CASSLATRGTLGNTEAFF.

The rearrangement joins TRBV3-1 to TRBJ1-3, with D uncertain. CDR3 length: 14 amino acids. Germline V gives CDR1 LGHDT, CDR2 YNNKEL (reference sequence). The V end lost 0 bases, the J end lost 2 bases, and 5 bases lay between the germline ends. The CDR3 sequence is CASSQETAGNTIYF. For the CDR3, the DNA is TGTGCCAGCAGCCAAGAAACAGCTGGAAACACCATATATTTT.

The V call is TRBV4-1, the J call TRBJ2-1, with 9 nucleotides matching TRBD1. The J call may be incorrect, as the DNA end agrees better with TRBJ2-7. CDR1 is MGHRA, CDR2 YSYEKL, per germline. This CDR3 region has 16 residues. In nucleotides, the CDR3 is TGCGCCAGCAGCCAGGACCGGGACAGGGCAGCCTACGAGCAGTACTTC. Protein product: CASSQDRDRAAYEQYF.

The rearrangement uses TRBV5-1 and TRBJ2-1, with 8 bases matching TRBD1. This CDR3 has 16 residues. V gave up 4 bases and J gave up 1 base; unmatched junction bases: 7. Germline CDR1 and CDR2: SGHRS and YFSETQ. The CDR3 nucleotides are TGCGCCAGCAGCGGGGGACAGGTCCTTTCCTACAATGAGCAGTTCTTC. Amino acids: CASSGGQVLSYNEQFF.

The chain joins TRBV5-1 to TRBJ1-1; D call uncertain. The germline V gene encodes CDR1 SGHRS and CDR2 YFSETQ. This CDR3 comprises 12 residues. Trimming took off 6 bases at V and 1 base at J, with 7 bases between the two ends. CDR3 sequence: CASKVGNTEAFF. The CDR3 DNA sequence: TGCGCCAGCAAAGTCGGGAACACTGAAGCTTTCTTT.

The V call is TRBV12-3 or TRBV12-4, the J call TRBJ1-4; D unclear. The CDR3 length is 14 residues. Trimming shortened V by 3 bases and J by 2 bases, and 7 bases separated the two germline ends. The CDR3 sequence: CASSFRQTNEKLFF. CDR3 nucleotide sequence: TGTGCCAGCAGTTTTAGGCAGACTAATGAAAAACTGTTTTTT.

This clonotype was counted between two and nine times. The chain has TRBV21-1 and TRBJ1-2. TRBV21-1 is given as a pseudogene. The CDR3 has 15 residues. The CDR3 DNA follows: TGTGCCAGCAGCCAACGCACCATACGGGGCTATGGCTACACCTTC. Amino acid sequence: CASSQRTIRGYGYTF.

This chain links TRBV25-1 with TRBJ2-7; no clear D gene. Looked up from germline, CDR1 is MGHDK and CDR2 is SYGVNS. This CDR3 has 14 amino acids. With 7 bases removed from V and 1 base from J, the gap between germline ends came to 14 bases. CDR3 sequence: CASKRSQGSYEQYF. The CDR3 DNA sequence: TGTGCCAGCAAAAGGTCCCAAGGGTCCTACGAGCAGTACTTC.

CDR3 in DNA: TGCAGCGTTCGACGGAAAGATACTGAAGCTTTCTTT. Protein sequence: CSVRRKDTEAFF. The chain joins TRBV20-1 to TRBJ1-1, with D uncertain. Germline values: CDR1 DFQATT, CDR2 SNEGSKA (reference sequence). This CDR3 has 12 amino acids.

This clonotype was seen only a few times. V and J are TRBV10-3 and TRBJ2-1; TRBD2 matches 11 bases. V shed 6 bases, J shed 0 bases, and the junction held 22 bases outside the gene matches. Germline CDR1 ENHRY, CDR2 SYGVKD. There are 22 residues in the CDR3. CDR3 protein: CAIRRGRNTGTSGESSYNEQFF. The DNA for the CDR3 is TGTGCCATCAGGAGGGGTAGAAATACCGGGACTAGCGGTGAAAGCTCCTACAATGAGCAGTTCTTC.

The chain combines TRBV7-9 with TRBJ2-5; the match to TRBD2 covers 9 bases. The CDR3 contains 16 residues. Germline loops: CDR1 SEHNR, CDR2 FQNEAQ (reference sequence). The V gene end was trimmed by 6 bases and the J gene end by 7 bases; junction bases not matched to a gene: 15. CDR3 protein: CASSFTGTSPAGTQYF. The CDR3 DNA reads TGTGCCAGCAGTTTCACCGGGACTAGCCCCGCAGGGACCCAGTACTTC.

This clonotype was seen more than once but under ten times. One end of the junction varies from germline; a read error may be responsible. The rearrangement uses TRBV4-1 and TRBJ2-5, with a tentative D call TRBD1 (6 bases). The CDR3 has 13 amino acids. Germline V gene data show CDR1 as MGHRA and CDR2 as YSYEKL. In nucleotides, the CDR3 is TGCGCCAGCAGCCAAGCGTTCCAGGGGATTACGTTCTTC. Amino acids: CASSQAFQGITFF.

This clonotype was counted only a few times. The chain combines TRBV2 with TRBJ2-1; TRBD2 matches at 9 bases. V gave up 6 bases and J gave up 9 bases; unmatched junction bases: 12. Germline V gene lookup returns CDR1 SNHLY and CDR2 FYNNEI. The CDR3 has 15 amino acids. CDR3 nucleotides: TGTGCCAGCAGGGATCGGCGGGGGGGCCTCGGTGAGCAGTTCTTC. Translated, it gives CASRDRRGGLGEQFF.

The gene calls are TRBV9 and TRBJ1-6; D unclear. This CDR3 is built from 14 residues. Germline CDR1 and CDR2: SGDLS and YYNGEE. Trimming took 3 bases from V and 8 from J, leaving 12 bases between them. CDR3 in DNA: TGTGCCAGCAGCGGACCAGATGCTCATTCACCCCTCCACTTT. Translation gives CASSGPDAHSPLHF. Looking up the rest from reference TRBV9 and TRBJ1-6 gives the full variable domain: DSGVTQTPKHLITATGQRVTLRCSPRSGDLSVYWYQQSLDQGLQFLIQYYNGEERAKGNILERFSAQQFPDLHSELNLSSLELGDSALYFCASSGPDAHSPLHFGNGTRLTVT.

This chain connects TRBV2 to TRBJ2-5; 9 nucleotides line up with TRBD1. V was clipped by 1 base and J by 5 bases; unmatched bases: 5. The CDR3 length is 15 residues. CDR1 SNHLY and CDR2 FYNNEI come from the germline V gene. The CDR3 is CASSEVQGARETQYF. The CDR3 nucleotides are TGTGCCAGCAGTGAAGTACAGGGGGCTCGGGAGACCCAGTACTTC.